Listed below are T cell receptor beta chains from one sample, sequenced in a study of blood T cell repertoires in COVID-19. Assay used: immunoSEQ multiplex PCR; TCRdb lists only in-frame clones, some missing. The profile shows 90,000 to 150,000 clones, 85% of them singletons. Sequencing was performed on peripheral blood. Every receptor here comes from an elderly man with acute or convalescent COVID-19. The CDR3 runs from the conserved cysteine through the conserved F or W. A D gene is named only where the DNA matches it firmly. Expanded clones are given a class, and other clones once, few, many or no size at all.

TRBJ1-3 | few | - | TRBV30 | CDTGGPGNTIYF | TGTGACACCGGGGGGCCCGGAAACACCATATATTTT
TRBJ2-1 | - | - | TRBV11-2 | CASSPWTHTSGDEQFF | TGTGCCAGCAGCCCGTGGACACATACGTCTGGTGATGAGCAGTTCTTC
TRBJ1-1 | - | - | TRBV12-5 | CASGLVAEAFF | TGTGCTAGTGGTTTGGTGGCAGAAGCTTTCTTT
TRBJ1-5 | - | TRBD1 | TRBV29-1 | CSVGGQGNNQPQHF | TGCAGCGTTGGGGGACAGGGAAACAATCAGCCCCAGCATTTT
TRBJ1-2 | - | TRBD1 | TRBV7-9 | CASSLAETGNLF | TGTGCCAGCAGCTTAGCCGAGACAGGGAACCTCTTC
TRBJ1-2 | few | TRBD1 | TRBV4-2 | CASSQRTGDNYGYTF | TGTGCCAGCAGCCAGCGGACAGGGGATAACTATGGCTACACCTTC
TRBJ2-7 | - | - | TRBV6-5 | CASSYARDFYEQYF | TGTGCCAGCAGTTACGCTAGGGACTTCTACGAGCAGTACTTC
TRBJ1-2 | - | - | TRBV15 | CATSRDPGLYGYTF | TGTGCCACCAGCAGAGACCCAGGGCTCTATGGCTACACCTTC
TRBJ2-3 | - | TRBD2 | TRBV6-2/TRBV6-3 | CASSPLAGTLLRTDTQYF | TGTGCCAGCAGTCCCTTAGCGGGGACCCTTCTTCGCACAGATACGCAGTATTTT
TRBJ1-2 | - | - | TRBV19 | CASSIAYRANYGYTF | TGTGCCAGTAGTATAGCGTACAGGGCTAACTATGGCTACACCTTC
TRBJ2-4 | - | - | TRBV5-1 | CASSLAGGVGDIQYF | TGCGCCAGCAGCTTGGCCGGTGGTGTTGGAGACATTCAGTACTTC
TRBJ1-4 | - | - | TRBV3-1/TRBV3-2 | CASSQEGGLGEKLFF | TGTGCCAGCAGCCAAGAAGGTGGGCTGGGTGAAAAACTGTTTTTT
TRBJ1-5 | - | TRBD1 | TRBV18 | CASSPDRDQPQHF | TGTGCCAGCTCACCAGACAGGGACCAGCCCCAGCATTTT
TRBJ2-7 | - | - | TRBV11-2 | CASSLDWASGAEQYF | TGTGCCAGCAGCTTAGATTGGGCCTCGGGAGCCGAGCAGTACTTC
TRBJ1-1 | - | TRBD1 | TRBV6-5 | CASSPTGRRTEAFF | TGTGCCAGCAGTCCGACAGGGCGACGGACTGAAGCTTTCTTT
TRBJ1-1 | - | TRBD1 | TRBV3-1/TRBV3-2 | CASRLSRQGARIEAFF | TGTGCCAGCAGACTCTCGAGACAGGGGGCGCGTATTGAAGCTTTCTTT
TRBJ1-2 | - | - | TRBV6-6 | CASSYGGRGGYTF | TGTGCCAGCAGTTACGGGGGGAGGGGAGGCTACACCTTC
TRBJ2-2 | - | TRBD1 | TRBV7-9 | CASSSTGKNTGELFF | TGTGCCAGCAGCTCGACAGGGAAAAACACCGGGGAGCTGTTTTTT
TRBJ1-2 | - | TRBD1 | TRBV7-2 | CASSSRGQGFYGYTF | TGTGCCAGCAGCTCTAGGGGACAGGGCTTCTATGGCTACACCTTC
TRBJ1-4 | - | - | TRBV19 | CASSIKGGPTNEKLFF | TGTGCCAGTAGTATTAAAGGAGGGCCAACTAATGAAAAACTGTTTTTT
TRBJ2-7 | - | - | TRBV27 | CASSRWEVPYEQYF | TGTGCCAGCAGCCGCTGGGAGGTGCCCTACGAGCAGTACTTC
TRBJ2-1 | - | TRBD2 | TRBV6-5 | CASRPTSGGFNEQFF | TGTGCCAGCAGACCTACTAGCGGGGGGTTTAATGAGCAGTTCTTC
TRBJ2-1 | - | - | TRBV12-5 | CASGLLTGVSYNEQFF | TGTGCTAGTGGTTTGCTTACAGGAGTCTCCTACAATGAGCAGTTCTTC
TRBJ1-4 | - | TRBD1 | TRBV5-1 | CASSLEGTGLEKLFF | TGCGCCAGCAGCTTGGAGGGGACAGGGCTTGAAAAACTGTTTTTT
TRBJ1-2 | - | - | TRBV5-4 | CASSTRGGFVGYTF | TGTGCCAGCAGCACCCGCGGGGGGTTTGTGGGCTACACCTTC
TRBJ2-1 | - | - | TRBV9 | CASSVDGRRISSYNEQFF | TGTGCCAGCAGCGTAGACGGGCGGAGGATTAGCTCCTACAATGAGCAGTTCTTC
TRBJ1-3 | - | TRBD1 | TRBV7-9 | CASSPGQRNTIYF | TGTGCCAGCAGCCCGGGACAGAGAAACACCATATATTTT
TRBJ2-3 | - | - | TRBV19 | CASTRGSGSTDTQYF | TGTGCCAGTACCAGGGGGAGCGGGAGCACAGATACGCAGTATTTT
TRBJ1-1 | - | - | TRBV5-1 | CASSLGTPIPNTEAFF | TGCGCCAGCAGCTTGGGGACACCTATTCCCAACACTGAAGCTTTCTTT
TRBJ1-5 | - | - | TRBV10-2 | CASSAGSNQPQHF | TGCGCCAGCAGTGCGGGAAGCAATCAGCCCCAGCATTTT
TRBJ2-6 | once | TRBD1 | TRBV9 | CASSVEDRLPSGANVLTF | TGTGCCAGCAGCGTAGAGGACAGGCTCCCTTCTGGGGCCAACGTCCTGACTTTC
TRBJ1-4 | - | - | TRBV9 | CASSVASGATNEKLFF | TGTGCCAGCAGCGTAGCTTCGGGGGCAACTAATGAAAAACTGTTTTTT
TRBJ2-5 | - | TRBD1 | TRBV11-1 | CASSSSGTGTETQYF | TGTGCCAGCAGCTCCTCCGGGACAGGTACAGAGACCCAGTACTTC
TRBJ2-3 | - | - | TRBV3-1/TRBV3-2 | CASKGDRATDTQYF | TGTGCCAGCAAGGGGGATCGGGCCACAGATACGCAGTATTTT
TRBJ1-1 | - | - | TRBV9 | CASSSGVRASEAFF | TGTGCCAGCAGCTCGGGGGTAAGGGCCTCTGAAGCTTTCTTT
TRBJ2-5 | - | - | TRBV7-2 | CASSPYHRGTTETQYF | TGTGCCAGCAGCCCATACCATAGGGGGACAACGGAGACCCAGTACTTC
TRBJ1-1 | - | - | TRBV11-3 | CASSLDGAMGTEAFF | TGTGCCAGCAGCTTAGATGGGGCAATGGGAACTGAAGCTTTCTTT
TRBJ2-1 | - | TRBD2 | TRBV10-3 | CAISETSGNVDEQFF | TGTGCCATCAGTGAAACTAGCGGGAACGTGGATGAGCAGTTCTTC
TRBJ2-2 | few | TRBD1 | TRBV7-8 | CASSLGGQTGRTGELFF | TGTGCCAGCAGCTTAGGGGGCCAGACAGGGCGGACCGGGGAGCTGTTTTTT
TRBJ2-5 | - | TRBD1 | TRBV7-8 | CASSPIGQGASQGTQYF | TGTGCCAGCAGCCCCATCGGACAGGGGGCATCCCAAGGGACCCAGTACTTC
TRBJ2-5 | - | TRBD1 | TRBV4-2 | CASSPGQGETQYF | TGTGCCAGCAGCCCCGGACAGGGAGAGACCCAGTACTTC
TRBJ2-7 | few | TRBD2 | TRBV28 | CASIPSPGTSGITYEQYF | TGTGCCAGCATCCCCAGTCCCGGGACTAGCGGGATTACCTACGAGCAGTACTTC
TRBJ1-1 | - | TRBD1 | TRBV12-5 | CASGRTGGTEAFF | TGTGCTAGTGGCCGGACAGGGGGCACTGAAGCTTTCTTT